This T cell receptor beta chain came from a study of cytomegalovirus exposure and HLA in healthy donors. As for the study in general: For the approximately 360 genotyped donors, more than 80% fell within the Caucasian-associated ancestry cluster.

PCR used 60 Vbeta primers and 13 Jbeta primers. Method: immunoSEQ multiplex PCR; TCRdb's copy keeps in-frame clones and lacks some. The sample gives about 160,000 clones, more than 75% of which show up once; roughly 0.99% is in the top ten. Each of the donors was a healthy bone marrow donor. This receptor was identified in a girl aged 2-10 years in good health and CMV-seropositive. Sample: PBMCs.

CDR3 region: CASSTQGFGYEQYF. The CDR3 DNA reads TGTGCCAGCAGCACACAGGGATTCGGGTACGAGCAGTACTTC. This chain joins TRBV27 and TRBJ2-7; TRBD1 might be the D (6 bases). The CDR3 length is 14 residues. Trimming shortened V by 6 bases and J by 4 bases, and 16 bases separated the two germline ends. Germline V gene lookup returns CDR1 MNHEY and CDR2 SMNVEV (reference sequence).